The 21 T cell receptor beta chains reported below all come from one sample, sequenced in a study of cytomegalovirus exposure and HLA in healthy donors. The PCR ran on 60 Vbeta and 13 Jbeta primers. The assay was immunoSEQ multiplex PCR, and TCRdb's table has in-frame clones only and misses some. The table has 70,000 or so clones, roughly four fifths seen once. The sample was PBMCs. The receptor source for this set is a young man in good health and CMV-seronegative.

V and J are TRBV18 and TRBJ2-5; TRBD1 matches 7 bases. The CDR3 loop spans 16 amino acids. Trimming cost V 3 bases and J 5 bases; bases outside gene matches: 12. Germline assignment: CDR1 KGHSH and CDR2 LQKENI. The CDR3 nucleotides read TGTGCCAGCTCACCTTCCTTTGACAGGGTCATGGAGACCCAGTACTTC. Protein: CASSPSFDRVMETQYF.

This sequence joins TRBV30 and TRBJ1-2, with TRBD1 matching 7 bases. V shed 2 bases and J 5 bases; nucleotides not matched to a gene: 5. CDR3 length: 13 residues. CDR1 is GTSNPN, CDR2 SVGIG, per germline (reference sequence). This CDR3 is CAWSRDRDYGYTF. CDR3 bases: TGTGCCTGGAGTCGGGACAGAGATTATGGCTACACCTTC.

This clone showed up just a few times. The chain carries TRBV19 and TRBJ2-1, with TRBD2 matching 13 bases. CDR3 length equals 17 residues. Per germline, CDR1 LNHDA and CDR2 SQIVND (reference sequence). The ends lost 4 bases at V and 2 bases at J; junction bases unmatched: 5. CDR3 in DNA: TGTGCCAGTAGTACCGTAACTAGCGGGAGGGCCTACAATGAGCAGTTCTTC. As protein: CASSTVTSGRAYNEQFF.

This sequence joins TRBV5-8 and TRBJ1-4; D ambiguous. The length of the CDR3 is 13 residues. In germline, CDR1 is SGHTS, CDR2 YDEGEE. Trimming removed 2 bases at V and 5 bases at J, with 7 bases between. Here the CDR3 DNA reads TGTGCCAGCAGCTTCCGGGAAAATGAAAAACTGTTTTTT. Translating gives CASSFRENEKLFF.

This clone was counted once. The chain links TRBV6-5 to TRBJ2-2; D is ambiguous. Germline loops: CDR1 MNHEY, CDR2 SVGAGI. V lost 5 bases, J lost 4 bases, and 5 bases lay in between. CDR3 length: 12 residues. This CDR3 reads CASSVSTGELFF. The CDR3 coding sequence is TGTGCCAGCAGTGTGAGCACCGGGGAGCTGTTTTTT.

The chain carries TRBV25-1 and TRBJ1-6; no clear D. Deletions cut 5 bases from V and 3 bases from J, with 14 bases between. The CDR3 runs to 16 residues. Germline values: CDR1 MGHDK, CDR2 SYGVNS. CDR3 coding DNA: TGTGCCAGCAGTTCCCCCCTTGGCCGCTATAATTCACCCCTCCACTTT. This codes for CASSSPLGRYNSPLHF.

V gene TRBV5-4 combines with J gene TRBJ1-1; 8 bases align to TRBD1. Germline values: CDR1 SGHNT, CDR2 YYREEE (reference sequence). With V trimmed by 2 bases and J by 1 base, 7 bases remained unmatched. The CDR3 consists of 16 residues. This CDR3 is CASSFSGGAGNTEAFF. CDR3 DNA sequence: TGTGCCAGCAGCTTTTCAGGGGGCGCCGGGAACACTGAAGCTTTCTTT.

The rearrangement joins TRBV27 to TRBJ2-2; possible D gene TRBD1, 5 bases. With 6 bases removed from V and 1 base from J, the gap between germline ends came to 18 bases. The CDR3 loop spans 17 amino acids. Germline V CDR1 and CDR2: MNHEY, SMNVEV (reference sequence). The DNA for the CDR3 is TGTGCCAGCAGGATTGGCACTGGGGCCGAGAACACCGGGGAGCTGTTTTTT. Its protein product is CASRIGTGAENTGELFF.

This chain joins TRBV29-1 and TRBJ2-1, with D possibly matching TRBD1 (5 bases). CDR1 is SQVTM and CDR2 is ANQGSEA in the germline V gene. CDR3 length: 16 amino acids. Trimming shortened V by 4 bases and J by 8 bases, and 24 bases separated the two germline ends. The CDR3 loop reads CSVGVLGTGIGDEQFF. The CDR3 coding sequence is TGCAGCGTTGGAGTGTTGGGAACAGGAATAGGCGATGAGCAGTTCTTC.

The chain links TRBV2 to TRBJ2-3; 7 positions match TRBD2. The CDR3 runs to 15 residues. Per germline, CDR1 SNHLY and CDR2 FYNNEI. V was clipped by 5 bases and J by 2 bases; unmatched bases: 7. The CDR3 nucleotides are TGTGCCAGCAGTCTACTAGCGAGATACACAGATACGCAGTATTTT. This sequence encodes CASSLLARYTDTQYF.

This rearrangement joins TRBV6-4 to TRBJ2-1; 10 nucleotides align to TRBD1. The germline V gene has CDR1 MRHNA and CDR2 SNTAGT. The CDR3 is made up of 15 amino acids. The J segment lost 6 bases and the V segment lost 2 bases, leaving 4 bases of the junction unmatched. The CDR3 region is CASSDGDRGGNEQFF. Written as DNA, the CDR3 is TGTGCCAGCAGTGACGGGGACAGGGGTGGCAATGAGCAGTTCTTC.

The V and J genes are TRBV20-1 and TRBJ2-7; D call uncertain. Trimming removed 3 bases at V and 3 bases at J, with 3 bases between. Germline V gives CDR1 DFQATT, CDR2 SNEGSKA (reference sequence). The CDR3 is made up of 10 amino acids. The CDR3 is CSASGYEQYF. CDR3 in DNA: TGCAGTGCTAGCGGCTACGAGCAGTACTTC.

This rearrangement joins TRBV4-3 to TRBJ2-7, with 10 bases matching TRBD1. V shed 4 bases, J shed 2 bases, and the junction held 2 bases outside the gene matches. Germline V gene lookup returns CDR1 LGHNA and CDR2 YSLEER. The CDR3 is made up of 14 amino acids. This CDR3 reads CASSPGTGAYEQYF. The CDR3 DNA reads TGCGCCAGCAGCCCCGGGACAGGGGCCTACGAGCAGTACTTC.

This chain connects TRBV6-1 to TRBJ2-7; D perhaps matches TRBD1 (6 bases). Trimming pared 4 bases from V and 4 bases from J, leaving 14 bases between. Germline loops: CDR1 MNHNS, CDR2 SASEGT. This CDR3 has 14 amino acids. CDR3 residues: CASSAWTVGYEQYF. The DNA for the CDR3 is TGTGCCAGCAGTGCATGGACAGTGGGTTACGAGCAGTACTTC.

V and J are TRBV6-6 and TRBJ2-1, with a tentative D call TRBD1 (6 bases). V lost 2 bases and J lost 4, with 6 bases in between. The CDR3 has 13 residues. The germline V gene encodes CDR1 MNHNY and CDR2 SVGAGI (reference sequence). The CDR3 reads CASSYGQYNEQFF. The CDR3 bases are TGTGCCAGCAGTTACGGACAGTACAATGAGCAGTTCTTC.

This clone was counted only a few times. V and J are TRBV19 and TRBJ1-5; TRBD1 matches 8 bases. Germline values: CDR1 LNHDA, CDR2 SQIVND (reference sequence). Trimming took 3 bases from V and 7 from J; bases not matched to a gene: 8. This CDR3 is 15 amino acids long. The CDR3 region is CASSMRPGTGQPQHF. The CDR3 bases are TGTGCCAGTAGTATGCGCCCCGGGACAGGACAGCCCCAGCATTTT. Supplemented by reference TRBV19 and TRBJ1-5, the full variable domain reads DGGITQSPKYLFRKEGQNVTLSCEQNLNHDAMYWYRQDPGQGLRLIYYSQIVNDFQKGDIAEGYSVSREKKESFPLTVTSAQKNPTAFYLCASSMRPGTGQPQHFGDGTRLSIL.

This chain connects TRBV5-1 to TRBJ1-1, with D unclear. The CDR3 has 12 amino acids. The V end lost 1 base, the J end lost 5 bases, and 6 bases lay between the germline ends. Germline V lookup: CDR1 SGHRS, CDR2 YFSETQ. CDR3 sequence reads: CASSLLRTEAFF. The CDR3 DNA reads as TGCGCCAGCAGCTTGCTTCGGACTGAAGCTTTCTTT.

This clone was detected a few times. The V and J genes are TRBV19 and TRBJ1-5; D call uncertain. CDR1 and CDR2 from the germline V gene are LNHDA and SQIVND (reference sequence). The ends were cut back, 3 bases at V and 4 bases at J, with 7 bases in the middle. The CDR3 has 13 amino acids. In nucleotides, the CDR3 is TGTGCCAGTAGTATGCGGGGTAATCAGCCCCAGCATTTT. Its protein is CASSMRGNQPQHF.

The chain carries TRBV4-1 and TRBJ2-7; weak D call: TRBD1 (5 bases). The CDR3 runs 15 residues. Germline loops: CDR1 MGHRA, CDR2 YSYEKL. Trimming removed 4 bases at V and 4 bases at J, with 17 bases between. The CDR3 is CASSLGPLREYEQYF. As DNA, the CDR3 is TGCGCCAGCAGCCTGGGGCCCCTCAGAGAATACGAGCAGTACTTC.

The rearrangement links TRBV18 to TRBJ2-7; 9 bases are shared with TRBD2. Trimming removed 6 bases from V and 7 bases from J; junction bases left unmatched: 4. This CDR3 spans 12 amino acids. Germline V gives CDR1 KGHSH, CDR2 LQKENI. CDR3 region: CASSGAGGEQYF. In DNA form, the CDR3 reads TGTGCCAGCTCCGGGGCGGGAGGGGAGCAGTACTTC.

The chain employs TRBV28 and TRBJ1-5, with D possibly being TRBD1 (6 bases). This CDR3 has 15 residues. The V and J ends lost 7 bases and 4 bases respectively, with 17 bases between them. From germline, CDR1 is MDHEN and CDR2 SYDVKM. As DNA, the CDR3 is TGTGCCAGCACCAAGGCCAGGGGAAATAATCAGCCCCAGCATTTT. It specifies CASTKARGNNQPQHF. The complete variable domain, with remaining parts taken from reference TRBV28 and TRBJ1-5, reads DVKVTQSSRYLVKRTGEKVFLECVQDMDHENMFWYRQDPGLGLRLIYFSYDVKMKEKGDIPEGYSVSREKKERFSLILESASTNQTSMYLCASTKARGNNQPQHFGDGTRLSIL.